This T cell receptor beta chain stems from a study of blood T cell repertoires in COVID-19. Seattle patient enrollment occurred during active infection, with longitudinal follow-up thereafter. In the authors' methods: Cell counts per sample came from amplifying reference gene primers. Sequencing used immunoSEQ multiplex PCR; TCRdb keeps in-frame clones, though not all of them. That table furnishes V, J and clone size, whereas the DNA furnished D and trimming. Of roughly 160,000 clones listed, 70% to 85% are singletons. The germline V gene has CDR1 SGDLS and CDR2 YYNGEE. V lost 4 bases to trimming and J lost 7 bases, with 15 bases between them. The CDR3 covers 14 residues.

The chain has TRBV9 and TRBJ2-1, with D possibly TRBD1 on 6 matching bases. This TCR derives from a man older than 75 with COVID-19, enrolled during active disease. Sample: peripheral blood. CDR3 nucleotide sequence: TGTGCCAGCAGCCTCAGAGGGGGAAATAATGAGCAGTTCTTC. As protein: CASSLRGGNNEQFF.